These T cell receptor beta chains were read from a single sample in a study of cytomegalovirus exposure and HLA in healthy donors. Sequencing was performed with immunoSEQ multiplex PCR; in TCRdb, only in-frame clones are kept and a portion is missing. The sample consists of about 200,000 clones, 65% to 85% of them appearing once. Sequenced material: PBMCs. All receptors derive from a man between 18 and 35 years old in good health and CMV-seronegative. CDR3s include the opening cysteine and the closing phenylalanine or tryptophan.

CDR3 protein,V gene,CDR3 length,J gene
CSVEDPEGANEQFF,TRBV29-1,14,TRBJ2-1
CASSLGRDRDQPQHF,TRBV5-5,15,TRBJ1-5
CASSVGGGRDYGYTF,TRBV9,15,TRBJ1-2
CAISVTGDQPQHF,TRBV10-3,13,TRBJ1-5
CASSYQGTGVLEQYF,TRBV27,15,TRBJ2-7
CASSLGSGGGNTIYF,TRBV5-1,15,TRBJ1-3
CASSQDRTSSEQYF,TRBV4-2,14,TRBJ2-7
CSAWTGPSYEQYF,TRBV29-1,13,TRBJ2-7
CASSLGLTDTQYF,TRBV7-7,13,TRBJ2-3
CATDRGNTGELFF,TRBV6-5,13,TRBJ2-2
CASTNPGGKGVNGYTF,TRBV28,16,TRBJ1-2
CAISALAEYNEQFF,TRBV10-3,14,TRBJ2-1
CAWSVGDYEQYF,TRBV30,12,TRBJ2-7
CASSLGPLVETYEQYF,TRBV7-8,16,TRBJ2-7
CASSPTGGKGYTF,TRBV11-2,13,TRBJ1-2
CASSPQKRNEQFF,TRBV18,13,TRBJ2-1
CASAGGGDTQYF,TRBV12-5,12,TRBJ2-3
CASSRQGSGNQPQHF,TRBV5-4,15,TRBJ1-5
CAISNTVQGAEQFF,TRBV10-3,14,TRBJ2-1
CASSPHSSLNTGELFF,TRBV7-9,16,TRBJ2-2
CASSPLGGTSRKTQYF,TRBV7-9,16,TRBJ2-5
CASSLASGSGETQYF,TRBV7-7,15,TRBJ2-5
CASSPSGQGGTEAFF,TRBV28,15,TRBJ1-1
CASSPFSFVGGPVGSEQFF,TRBV28,19,TRBJ2-1
CASSLVSGFENTEAFF,TRBV5-1,16,TRBJ1-1
CASSLGADRGYGYTF,TRBV5-1,15,TRBJ1-2
CASGGGQDQPQHF,TRBV10-3,13,TRBJ1-5
CAITASTSNQPQHF,TRBV28,14,TRBJ1-5
CASSDGDTYNEQFF,TRBV7-9,14,TRBJ2-1
CASSSRWGTGSEAFF,TRBV5-1,15,TRBJ1-1
CASRAGPRLEKLFF,TRBV19,14,TRBJ1-4
CASSLTGATPNYGYTF,TRBV7-3,16,TRBJ1-2
CAISDLGIAKENYEQYF,TRBV10-3,17,TRBJ2-7
CASTRQGRPNEKLFF,TRBV28,15,TRBJ1-4
CASRPGQGASYGYTF,TRBV5-4,15,TRBJ1-2
CASTEGLAGFQETQYF,TRBV5-1,16,TRBJ2-5
CASSPTVAYEQYF,TRBV7-8,13,TRBJ2-7
CASSPGLAGVEQYF,TRBV5-1,14,TRBJ2-7
CATSRDSNRGTDTQYF,TRBV15,16,TRBJ2-3
CASNLAGGETQYF,TRBV6-1,13,TRBJ2-5